What follows is one T cell receptor (beta chain) and its context. The antigen is not known. TCRdb re-called the 5' RACE reads through MiXCR, storing one row per CDR3 protein. Counted here are almost 250,000 distinct CDR3 sequences, roughly a third occurring once; the ten biggest clones make up about 4.2%. The sample originates from a study of CD8 T cells in ankylosing spondylitis. Overall study findings and caveats: Matched ankylosing spondylitis synovial fluid reportedly contained a significantly enriched population of disease-linked clones.

The CDR3 contains 15 residues. Germline CDR1 reads DFQATT; CDR2 reads SNEGSKA (reference sequence). The ends lost 3 bases at V and 1 base at J; junction bases unmatched: 6. This TCR derives from a male donor with ankylosing spondylitis or in good health (not recorded which). The genes are TRBV20-1 and TRBJ2-3, with 8 bases fitting TRBD2. Sequenced material: blood, either unsorted or a sorted T cell fraction (not recorded which). The CDR3 DNA sequence: TGCAGTGCTAGCGGGGGGGCTGATGGCACAGATACGCAGTATTTT. Encoded protein: CSASGGADGTDTQYF.